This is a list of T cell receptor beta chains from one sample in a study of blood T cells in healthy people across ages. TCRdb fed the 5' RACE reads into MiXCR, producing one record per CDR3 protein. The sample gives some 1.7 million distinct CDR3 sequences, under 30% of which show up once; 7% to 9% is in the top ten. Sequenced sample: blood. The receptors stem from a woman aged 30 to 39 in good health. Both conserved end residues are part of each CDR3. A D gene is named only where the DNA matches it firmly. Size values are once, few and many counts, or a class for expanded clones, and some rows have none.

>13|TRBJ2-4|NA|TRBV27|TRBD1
CASRRTGVHEQYF
TGTGCCAGCAGAAGGACAGGGGTGCATGAGCAGTACTTC
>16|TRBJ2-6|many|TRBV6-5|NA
CATRSPRDSGANVLTF
TGTGCCACCCGATCCCCCAGGGACTCTGGGGCCAACGTCCTGACTTTC
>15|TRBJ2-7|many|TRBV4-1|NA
CASSQGVTLSYEQYF
TGCGCCAGCAGCCAAGGGGTGACTCTTTCCTACGAGCAGTACTTC
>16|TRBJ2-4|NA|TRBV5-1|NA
CASSLVGTAEEGIQYF
TGCGCCAGCAGCTTGGTAGGGACCGCCGAGGAGGGCATTCAGTACTTC
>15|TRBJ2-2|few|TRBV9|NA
CASSVTGSNTGELFF
TGTGCCAGCAGCGTCACAGGTTCGAACACCGGGGAGCTGTTTTTT
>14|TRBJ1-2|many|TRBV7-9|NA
CASSLEPVNYGYTF
TGTGCCAGCAGCTTAGAACCAGTAAACTATGGCTACACCTTC
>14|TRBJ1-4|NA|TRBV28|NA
CASSSQGSGEKLFF
TGTGCCAGCAGTTCCCAGGGCTCGGGGGAAAAACTGTTTTTT
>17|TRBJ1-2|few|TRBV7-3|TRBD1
CASSLQPAGQGGYGHTF
TGTGCCAGCAGCCTCCAGCCTGCCGGACAGGGAGGCTATGGCCACACCTTC
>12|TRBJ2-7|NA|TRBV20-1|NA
CSALRGNEEQYF
TGCAGTGCCCTACGGGGCAATGAGGAGCAGTACTTC
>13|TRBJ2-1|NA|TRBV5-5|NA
CASSLKGRDEQFF
TGTGCCAGCAGCCTGAAGGGCCGGGATGAGCAGTTCTTC
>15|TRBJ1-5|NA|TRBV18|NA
CASSPRGLDNQPQHF
TGTGCCAGCTCACCTCGGGGCCTGGACAATCAGCCCCAGCATTTT
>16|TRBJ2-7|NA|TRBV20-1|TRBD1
CSATNTDRVAYNEQYF
TGCAGTGCGACGAATACCGACAGGGTAGCCTACAATGAGCAGTACTTC
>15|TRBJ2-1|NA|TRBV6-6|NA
CASSTRDSRRDEQFF
TGTGCCAGCAGTACAAGGGACTCGCGTAGGGATGAGCAGTTCTTC
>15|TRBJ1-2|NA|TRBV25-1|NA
CASSAYRGGNYGYTF
TGTGCCAGCAGTGCCTATAGAGGGGGGAACTATGGCTACACCTTC
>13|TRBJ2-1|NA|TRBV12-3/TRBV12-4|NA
CASSPTGSREQFF
TGTGCCAGCAGCCCTACTGGAAGCCGGGAGCAGTTCTTC
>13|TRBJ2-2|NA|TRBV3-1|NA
CASRFPNTGELFF
TGTGCCAGCAGGTTCCCGAACACCGGGGAGCTGTTTTTT
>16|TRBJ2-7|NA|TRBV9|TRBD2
CASSVYGLAGSDEQYF
TGTGCCAGCAGCGTATATGGACTAGCGGGATCCGACGAGCAGTACTTC
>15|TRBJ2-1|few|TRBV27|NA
CASSLQGWPPGEQFF
TGTGCCAGCAGTTTACAGGGTTGGCCTCCAGGTGAGCAGTTCTTC
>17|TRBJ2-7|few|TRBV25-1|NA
CASSEFGVGLKSYEQYF
TGTGCCAGCAGTGAATTTGGGGTAGGTTTGAAGTCCTACGAGCAGTACTTC
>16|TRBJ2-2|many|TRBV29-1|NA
CSVEGIARGQTGELFF
TGCAGCGTTGAAGGGATCGCCAGAGGCCAAACCGGGGAGCTGTTTTTT
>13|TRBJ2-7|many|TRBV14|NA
CASSQRQAGEQYF
TGTGCCAGCAGCCAAAGGCAGGCTGGGGAGCAGTACTTC
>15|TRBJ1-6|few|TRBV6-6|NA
CASSYSQAENSPLHF
TGTGCCAGCAGTTACTCGCAGGCTGAAAATTCACCCCTCCACTTT
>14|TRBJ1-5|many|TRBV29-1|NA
CSVEWEGFDQPQHF
TGCAGCGTTGAATGGGAGGGGTTCGATCAGCCCCAGCATTTT
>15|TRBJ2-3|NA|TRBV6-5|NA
CASSYSESLTDTQYF
TGTGCCAGCAGTTACTCGGAGTCTCTCACAGATACGCAGTATTTT
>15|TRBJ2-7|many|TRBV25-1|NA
CASPVRDRWGYEQYF
TGTGCCAGCCCCGTTCGAGATAGATGGGGCTACGAGCAGTACTTC
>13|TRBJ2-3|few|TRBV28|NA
CASRAPVTDTQYF
TGTGCCAGCAGAGCCCCGGTCACAGATACGCAGTATTTT
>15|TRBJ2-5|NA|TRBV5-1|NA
CASSLGDPKRETQYF
TGCGCCAGCAGCTTGGGGGACCCGAAAAGGGAGACCCAGTACTTC
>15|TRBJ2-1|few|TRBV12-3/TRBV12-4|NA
CASSLRRESYNEQFF
TGTGCCAGCAGTTTGAGGCGGGAATCCTACAATGAGCAGTTCTTC
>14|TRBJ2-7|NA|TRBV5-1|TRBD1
CASSLQDRGHEQYF
TGCGCCAGCAGCTTGCAGGACAGGGGGCACGAGCAGTACTTC